The clone carrying this T cell receptor beta chain was detected only once. This entry belongs to a study of CD8 T cells in Susac syndrome. Random hexamers were used to reverse transcribe an amount of about 0.45 to 1 ug RNA. TCRdb re-called the immunoSEQ multiplex PCR reads through MiXCR, storing one row per CDR3 protein. The data hold roughly 150,000 distinct CDR3 sequences, with 92% observed a single time. The CDR3 has 13 residues. Germline values: CDR1 LNHDA, CDR2 SQIVND (reference sequence). The trim removed 6 bases at V and 2 bases at J, leaving 2 bases unmatched. Sequencing of TCR beta was carried out in blood CD8+ and CD4+ T cells. Negative magnetic isolation gave CD8+ and CD4+ cells; FACS enriched CD8+ TEMRA.

The sequence derives from a human donor in good health. The chain has TRBV19 and TRBJ1-2, with 8 bases lining up with TRBD1. Sequencing was done on a sample of CD4+ T cells from PBMCs. CDR3 DNA: TGTGCCAGTAGAGCAGGGGGCAACTATGGCTACACCTTC. Its protein product is CASRAGGNYGYTF. Full variable domain (missing parts from reference TRBV19 and TRBJ1-2): DGGITQSPKYLFRKEGQNVTLSCEQNLNHDAMYWYRQDPGQGLRLIYYSQIVNDFQKGDIAEGYSVSREKKESFPLTVTSAQKNPTAFYLCASRAGGNYGYTFGSGTRLTVV.